One and the same sample provided the 31 T cell receptor beta chains below, sequenced in a study of spatial heterogeneity in lung cancer. Findings and caveats of the study: Tracking of tumor mutation counts was seen in expanded intratumoral alpha and beta TCR counts.

Using its own MiXCR run on the 5' RACE reads, TCRdb lists one record per CDR3 protein. The table has thousands of distinct CDR3 sequences, under 8% seen once. Time point specified: sample taken at primary tumor resection. The antigens these receptors bind are not known. This specimen consisted of lung tumor tissue, obtained at surgery. The receptors here all came from a male donor with early-stage non-small cell lung cancer.

This clonotype rates as medium-sized. In a library made to pick up alpha chains, this beta chain is a stray read with a size that means little. The chain combines TRBV20-1 with TRBJ2-3, with TRBD2 identical over 9 bases. With V trimmed by 2 bases and J by 1 base, 4 bases remained unmatched. Looked up from germline, CDR1 is DFQATT and CDR2 is SNEGSKA (reference sequence). The CDR3 runs 15 residues. CDR3 loop: CSARKASGGTDTQYF. Here the CDR3 DNA reads TGCAGTGCTAGAAAGGCTAGCGGGGGCACAGATACGCAGTATTTT.

This clonotype is medium-sized by share. In a library made to pick up alpha chains, this beta chain is a stray read with a size that means little. The chain carries TRBV20-1 and TRBJ2-3, with TRBD2 matching 8 bases. V was pared by 0 bases and J by 1 base, with 6 bases of the junction left unmatched. The CDR3 has 16 residues. Looked up from germline, CDR1 is DFQATT and CDR2 is SNEGSKA (reference sequence). The CDR3 nucleotides read TGCAGTGCTAGAGATTTGTCGCGGGGGGGCACAGATACGCAGTATTTT. Protein: CSARDLSRGGTDTQYF.

Within the sample, this clonotype is medium-sized. A library made for alpha chains picked up this beta chain off target, so its size means little. The rearrangement joins TRBV12-3 or TRBV12-4 to TRBJ2-6; D is uncertain. This CDR3 is 16 amino acids long. V lost 6 bases, J lost 3 bases, and 15 bases lay in between. The CDR3 nucleotides are TGTGCCAGCAGCCCCGGCGGAAGGGTTGGGGCCAACGTCCTGACTTTC. Its protein is CASSPGGRVGANVLTF.

This clonotype has at least ten counts. Found in a library prepared for alpha chains, this beta chain is an off-target read, and its abundance has little meaning. The V and J genes are TRBV18 and TRBJ1-2; TRBD1 might be the D (5 bases). CDR1 is KGHSH, CDR2 LQKENI, per germline. Deletions cut 3 bases from V and 3 bases from J, with 8 bases between. The CDR3 length is 13 residues. The CDR3 loop reads CASSPGPDYGYTF. The CDR3 DNA sequence: TGTGCCAGCTCACCGGGGCCAGACTATGGCTACACCTTC. Together with reference TRBV18 and TRBJ1-2, the CDR3 gives the full variable domain: NAGVMQNPRHLVRRRGQEARLRCSPMKGHSHVYWYRQLPEEGLKFMVYLQKENIIDESGMPKERFSAEFPKEGPSILRIQQVVRGDSAAYFCASSPGPDYGYTFGSGTRLTVV.

This clonotype counts as medium-sized. This beta chain is an off-target read within a library intended for alpha chains, so its frequency means little. The V gene is TRBV12-3 or TRBV12-4, the J gene TRBJ1-3; D is possibly TRBD1 (5 bases). The CDR3 spans 14 residues. With 3 bases removed from V and 8 bases from J, the gap between germline ends came to 14 bases. CDR3 sequence (DNA): TGTGCCAGCAGTTTTGCAGGGACGGGGGACACCATATATTTT. It encodes CASSFAGTGDTIYF.

By share, this clonotype ranks as medium-sized. This beta chain is a stray sequence in a library constructed for alpha chains; its clone size is not meaningful. V and J are TRBV3-1 and TRBJ2-7; D is possibly TRBD2 (6 bases). The CDR3 sequence is 14 residues long. V shed 4 bases and J shed 2 bases, with 12 bases lying between them. The germline V gene encodes CDR1 LGHDT and CDR2 YNNKEL (reference sequence). CDR3 coding DNA: TGTGCCAGCAGCCTCCGGGACTTCCCCTACGAGCAGTACTTC. Translating gives CASSLRDFPYEQYF.

This clonotype was seen repeatedly, ten times or more. As an off-target read in a library built for alpha chains, this beta chain has a frequency of little significance. The rearrangement uses TRBV6-5 and TRBJ1-1; no clear D gene. V dropped 2 bases and J dropped 11 bases, with 12 bases sitting between them. The CDR3 has 12 residues. Germline V lookup: CDR1 MNHEY, CDR2 SVGAGI. CDR3 amino acids: CASSYGPGKAFF. CDR3 coding DNA: TGTGCCAGCAGTTACGGCCCGGGAAAGGCTTTCTTT.

This clonotype is labeled as medium-sized. Since the library was made to target alpha chains, this beta chain is a stray read and its abundance is not meaningful. The V call is TRBV20-1, the J call TRBJ1-1; a weak D match, TRBD1 (6 bases). The V and J ends lost 1 base and 3 bases respectively, with 12 bases between them. CDR1 and CDR2 (germline): DFQATT, SNEGSKA (reference sequence). The CDR3 contains 14 residues. CDR3 protein: CSARAGAIDTEAFF. CDR3 in DNA: TGCAGTGCTAGAGCGGGGGCTATCGACACTGAAGCTTTCTTT.

This clonotype is categorized as medium-sized (0.01 to 0.1%). Since it is a stray read in a library aimed at alpha chains, this beta chain has a size that is not meaningful. The chain combines TRBV23-1 with TRBJ2-7, with TRBD2 matching over 11 bases. TRBV23-1 is recorded as an ORF, its role being uncertain. CDR3 length equals 15 residues. The V and J ends lost 2 bases and 7 bases, in that order; junction bases with no gene match: 7. CDR3 bases: TGCGCCAGCAGTCAACCGGGACTAGCGGTTAATGAGCAGTACTTC. It encodes CASSQPGLAVNEQYF.

This clonotype is medium-sized in the sample. The library was built for alpha chains, so this beta chain is an off-target read and its size means little. V usage is TRBV18 and J usage is TRBJ1-2, with 7 nucleotides matching TRBD1. The junction had 0 bases not matched to a gene; V was cut back by 0 bases and J by 2 bases. The CDR3 consists of 14 residues. Germline CDR1 KGHSH, CDR2 LQKENI. This CDR3 is CASSPPTGNYGYTF. CDR3 coding DNA: TGTGCCAGCTCACCACCGACAGGGAACTATGGCTACACCTTC.

By sample fraction, this clonotype is medium-sized. This beta chain is a stray sequence in a library constructed for alpha chains; its clone size is not meaningful. The chain combines TRBV6-2 or TRBV6-3 with TRBJ2-7; 10 bases align to TRBD1. V lost 7 bases, J lost 7 bases, and 13 bases stayed unmatched. Germline V gives CDR1 MNHEY, CDR2 SVGEGT. The CDR3 contains 15 residues. The CDR3 nucleotides are TGTGCCAGCAATGATCCGGGACAGGGGCCCAGGGAGCAGTACTTC. This gives the protein CASNDPGQGPREQYF.

This clonotype is labeled medium-sized (0.01 to 0.1%). A library prepared for alpha chains yielded this beta chain as an off-target read; its size is of little meaning. V gene TRBV6-2 or TRBV6-3 combines with J gene TRBJ1-1, with D possibly matching TRBD1 (6 bases). Trimming pared 8 bases from V and 10 bases from J, leaving 17 bases between. Per the germline V gene, CDR1 is MNHEY and CDR2 is SVGEGT. The CDR3 consists of 12 residues. The CDR3 DNA reads TGTGCCAGCCGCCCCGGGACATCGATAGCTTTCTTT. Protein: CASRPGTSIAFF.

In its sample, this clonotype is medium-sized. This beta chain is an unintended read in a library built for alpha chains; its size means little. The genes are TRBV6-5 and TRBJ2-3, with TRBD1 identical over 8 bases. CDR1 MNHEY and CDR2 SVGAGI come from the germline V gene. With V trimmed by 11 bases and J by 2 bases, 9 bases remained unmatched. This CDR3 has 14 amino acids. The CDR3 bases are TGTGCCTCCCGACAGGGGTTCTTCACAGATACGCAGTATTTT. This gives the protein CASRQGFFTDTQYF.

This clonotype is medium-sized within its sample. A library prepared for alpha chains yielded this beta chain as an off-target read; its size is of little meaning. The J gene is TRBJ2-3, the V gene TRBV27; 10 bases match TRBD2. This CDR3 spans 18 amino acids. Per germline, CDR1 MNHEY and CDR2 SMNVEV (reference sequence). V lost 6 bases, J lost 4 bases, and 16 bases stayed unmatched. The CDR3, as DNA: TGTGCCAGCAGCCCAGGACTAGCGGCAAGTCTTTTCGCAGATACGCAGTATTTT. Its translation is CASSPGLAASLFADTQYF.

By share of the sample, this clonotype is medium-sized. This beta chain is a stray read from a library made for alpha chains; its abundance is not meaningful. The V call is TRBV13, the J call TRBJ2-2; D is uncertain. V was pared by 5 bases and J by 5 bases, with 12 bases between. The CDR3 loop spans 14 amino acids. Germline-derived CDR1 and CDR2 are PRHDT and FYEKMQ (reference sequence). CDR3 sequence reads: CASSPKRLTGELFF. As DNA, the CDR3 is TGTGCCAGCAGCCCGAAAAGGCTTACCGGGGAGCTGTTTTTT. The full variable domain, with the rest looked up from reference TRBV13 and TRBJ2-2, is AAGVIQSPRHLIKEKRETATLKCYPIPRHDTVYWYQQGPGQDPQFLISFYEKMQSDKGSIPDRFSAQQFSDYHSELNMSSLELGDSALYFCASSPKRLTGELFFGEGSRLTVL.

This clonotype was observed at least ten times. The library was prepared for alpha chains; this beta chain is a stray read, so its frequency means little. The chain links TRBV4-1 to TRBJ1-1; no clear D. Deletions cut 3 bases from V and 4 bases from J, with 6 bases between. The CDR3 sequence is 12 residues long. Germline values: CDR1 MGHRA, CDR2 YSYEKL. CDR3 amino acids: CASSQGRTEAFF. In DNA, the CDR3 is TGCGCCAGCAGCCAGGGTCGCACTGAAGCTTTCTTT.

This clonotype was observed many times. Because this beta chain is a stray read in a library intended to capture alpha chains, its abundance should not be given much weight. The chain recombines TRBV12-3 or TRBV12-4 with TRBJ2-2; D possibly uses TRBD1 or TRBD2 (5 bases each). Trimming took 6 bases from V and 4 from J, leaving 15 bases between them. The CDR3 spans 15 residues. CDR3 residues: CASSLGVFGTGELFF. CDR3 bases: TGTGCCAGCAGCCTGGGGGTTTTCGGCACCGGGGAGCTGTTTTTT.

This clonotype is medium-sized by share. A library prepared for alpha chains yielded this beta chain as an off-target read; its size is of little meaning. The gene calls are TRBV28 and TRBJ2-3; the D gene is possibly TRBD2 (6 bases). In germline, CDR1 is MDHEN, CDR2 SYDVKM. The CDR3 runs 15 residues. Trimming shortened V by 4 bases and J by 5 bases, and 16 bases separated the two germline ends. CDR3 nucleotides: TGTGCCAGCAGTTCTGTGGGACTGCCGGGAGATACGCAGTATTTT. Translation: CASSSVGLPGDTQYF.

Relative to its sample, this clonotype is medium-sized (0.01 to 0.1%). Because the library targeted alpha chains, this beta chain is an off-target read whose size means little. The V call is TRBV4-2, the J call TRBJ2-5, with D uncertain. Germline V gene sequence: CDR1 LGHNA, CDR2 YNFKEQ. The ends were cut back, 1 base at V and 2 bases at J, with 11 bases in the middle. CDR3 length: 15 residues. Here the CDR3 DNA reads TGTGCCAGCAGCCAAGGGACCTCTCAACAAGAGACCCAGTACTTC. This translates into CASSQGTSQQETQYF.

This clonotype was observed a few times. This beta chain was picked up by a library intended for alpha chains and is off target, so its count carries little meaning. V and J are TRBV10-3 and TRBJ2-1; D might be TRBD1 (6 bases). From germline, CDR1 is ENHRY and CDR2 SYGVKD. The length of the CDR3 is 13 residues. Trimming removed 3 bases from V and 7 bases from J, with 10 bases in between. The CDR3 nucleotides are TGTGCCATCAGTGACGGGACATCTAATGAGCAGTTCTTC. The encoded protein is CAISDGTSNEQFF.

This clonotype is judged large. This beta chain is off target for a library built for alpha chains, so its abundance means little. The chain has TRBV20-1 and TRBJ2-1, with D tentatively TRBD1 (5 bases). The V and J ends lost 2 bases and 6 bases respectively, with 14 bases between them. Germline values: CDR1 DFQATT, CDR2 SNEGSKA (reference sequence). CDR3 size: 14 residues. CDR3 in DNA: TGCAGTGCTAGACCTCCGGCCCAGGGCAATGAGCAGTTCTTC. This codes for CSARPPAQGNEQFF.

By proportion, this clonotype is medium-sized. For a library built for alpha chains, this beta chain is a stray read; little rests on its size. This chain uses TRBV12-3 or TRBV12-4 with TRBJ2-5, with 7 nucleotides matching TRBD1. CDR3 length: 17 amino acids. J gave up 6 bases and V 6 bases, and 19 bases lay outside the gene matches. The CDR3 region is CASSPIPGQYGEKTQYF. CDR3 nucleotide sequence: TGTGCCAGCAGCCCAATACCGGGACAGTATGGTGAGAAGACCCAGTACTTC.

This clonotype is termed medium-sized. Found in a library prepared for alpha chains, this beta chain is an off-target read, and its abundance has little meaning. V and J are TRBV15 and TRBJ2-6; D possibly corresponds to TRBD2 (6 bases). Germline V gene data show CDR1 as LNHNV and CDR2 as YYDKDF (reference sequence). This CDR3 has 16 residues. The V end lost 5 bases, the J end lost 2 bases, and 13 bases lay between the germline ends. The CDR3 sequence: CATSGGWATGANVLTF. The CDR3 bases are TGTGCCACCAGCGGGGGGTGGGCCACTGGGGCCAACGTCCTGACTTTC.

This clonotype is medium-sized within its sample. This beta chain represents an off-target read in a library built for alpha chains; its size is of limited meaning. J is TRBJ1-5 and V is TRBV20-1, with D possibly TRBD1 on 5 matching bases. The length of the CDR3 is 14 residues. V was shortened by 3 bases and J by 4 bases, with 13 bases between the two germline ends. Germline V gene sequence: CDR1 DFQATT, CDR2 SNEGSKA (reference sequence). As DNA, the CDR3 is TGCAGTGCTAGGAGAAGACAGTCTAATCAGCCCCAGCATTTT. Translation gives CSARRRQSNQPQHF.

This clonotype was seen ten or more times. This beta chain slipped into a library made for alpha chains as a stray read, so its size is not meaningful. The genes are TRBV25-1 and TRBJ2-7, with D perhaps matching TRBD1 or TRBD2 (5 bases each). Germline V gene data show CDR1 as MGHDK and CDR2 as SYGVNS. The CDR3 contains 15 residues. Trimming pared 2 bases from V and 0 bases from J, leaving 11 bases between. CDR3: CASSEIGDLSYEQYF. CDR3 nucleotides: TGTGCCAGCAGTGAAATCGGGGACCTCTCCTACGAGCAGTACTTC.

This clonotype is medium-sized within its sample. Little can be read into the size of this beta chain, an off-target read in a library designed for alpha chains. This chain joins TRBV28 and TRBJ1-6; D unclear. V was clipped by 8 bases and J by 5 bases, with 7 bases between them. The CDR3 loop spans 12 amino acids. Germline CDR1 reads MDHEN; CDR2 reads SYDVKM. The CDR3 nucleotides are TGTGCCAGCTCCGGTGATAATTCACCCCTCCACTTT. This codes for CASSGDNSPLHF.

This clonotype is labeled medium-sized. This beta chain turned up in a library designed for alpha chains; as an off-target read, its abundance says little. The gene calls are TRBV28 and TRBJ1-1; no firm D call. Germline V gene sequence: CDR1 MDHEN, CDR2 SYDVKM. Trimming took 3 bases from V and 8 from J, leaving 7 bases between them. This CDR3 comprises 11 residues. The chain's CDR3 is CASSLNGEAFF. CDR3 in DNA: TGTGCCAGCAGTTTGAATGGGGAAGCTTTCTTT.

In this sample, this clonotype turned up a few times. This beta chain turned up in a library designed for alpha chains; as an off-target read, its abundance says little. The rearrangement links TRBV18 to TRBJ1-6, with TRBD1 as a possible D gene (6 bases). Between the trimmed V and J ends, which lost 3 bases and 10 bases, there was a span of 13 bases. The germline CDR1 and CDR2 sequences are KGHSH and LQKENI. The CDR3 sequence is 14 residues long. The CDR3 DNA reads as TGTGCCAGCTCACCCACAGGGAACACATCACCCCTCCACTTT. Its protein is CASSPTGNTSPLHF.

This clonotype qualifies as medium-sized (0.01 to 0.1%). Since the library was made to target alpha chains, this beta chain is a stray read and its abundance is not meaningful. The V and J genes are TRBV6-5 and TRBJ1-2; tentative D call: TRBD1 (5 bases). Germline CDR1 and CDR2: MNHEY and SVGAGI. The CDR3 is 17 amino acids. V was cut by 1 base and J by 2 bases, with 17 bases left in between. The CDR3 nucleotides are TGTGCCAGCAGTTACTTACCTTCTGGGGGGTTAAACTATGGCTACACCTTC. Protein product: CASSYLPSGGLNYGYTF.

This clonotype is medium-sized by share. The library was prepared for alpha chains; this beta chain is a stray read, so its frequency means little. CDR3 residues: CASSEGLALFF. The DNA of the CDR3 is TGTGCCAGCAGTGAGGGACTAGCATTGTTCTTC. The rearrangement links TRBV2 to TRBJ2-1, with 9 bases fitting TRBD2. CDR1 and CDR2 from the germline V gene are SNHLY and FYNNEI. V shed 3 bases and J 15 bases; nucleotides not matched to a gene: 3. The CDR3 runs to 11 residues.

In this sample, this clonotype is medium-sized. The size of this beta chain means little, since it is a stray read in a library made for alpha chains. The chain uses TRBV19 and TRBJ2-5, with D unresolved. Germline CDR1 is LNHDA and CDR2 is SQIVND (reference sequence). V was pared by 6 bases and J by 4 bases, with 18 bases between. The length of the CDR3 is 15 residues. The CDR3 spells CASSLARGFGETQYF. The DNA for the CDR3 is TGTGCCAGTAGCCTGGCACGTGGGTTCGGAGAGACCCAGTACTTC.